Sequencing of this T cell receptor (beta chain) was carried out in a study of post-analysis software for immune sequencing data. Overall study findings and caveats: Same-batch samples co-clustered strongly by F measure. Compared with controls, patients had more of five TRBV segments, including TRBV5-6, TRBV5-1 and TRBV20-1.

TCR beta cDNA libraries had unique molecular identifiers. TCRdb passed the PCR reads through MiXCR, listing each CDR3 protein once. This table holds around 400,000 distinct CDR3 sequences, 39% found once. This CDR3 contains 13 residues. Germline V gene sequence: CDR1 SQVTM, CDR2 ANQGSEA. The V end was cut by 4 bases, the J end by 0 bases, with 10 bases between. With respect to this clonotype: The antigen is not known.

This sequence originates from a girl aged 2 to 10 with multiple sclerosis. Sequencing input: blood. The J gene is TRBJ2-7, the V gene TRBV29-1; D not certain. The DNA of the CDR3 is TGCAGCGTTGTCAGGACGGACTCCTACGAGCAGTACTTC. Amino acids: CSVVRTDSYEQYF.